The clone carrying this T cell receptor (beta chain) was counted many times. Its specificity is not known. These data belong to a study of blood T cells in healthy people across ages. Study-level results: Reliance upon unsorted PBMCs precluded definitive naive versus antigen-experienced comparison. Unknown CMV status may confound age-related changes in expanded clones.

The CDR3 has 14 amino acids. The germline V gene encodes CDR1 MNHNS and CDR2 SASEGT. V dropped 0 bases and J dropped 11 bases, with 14 bases sitting between them. Then a second PCR, running about 6 to 11 cycles, was carried out with a sample-barcoded 5' primer and a J-beta primer mix. One entry per CDR3 protein, called by TCRdb with MiXCR from the 5' RACE reads. Altogether about 720,000 distinct CDR3 sequences are present, about a fifth being singletons, with the ten largest covering around a fifth. This receptor was taken from an older man in good health. Sequenced material: blood. The V gene is TRBV6-1, the J gene TRBJ2-1; no definite D call. The CDR3 sequence: CASSEAIGDAKQFF. The CDR3 nucleotides are TGTGCCAGCAGTGAAGCGATTGGGGATGCCAAGCAGTTCTTC.